Each of the 10 T cell receptor beta chains below was sequenced from the same sample in a study of T cell responses to AZD1222 COVID-19 vaccine. Profiling relied on immunoSEQ multiplex PCR, and the TCRdb table lists in-frame clones only, not all of them. The data show 120,000 or so clones, with 92% seen just once and about 1.1% held by the top ten. The sample in question was peripheral blood, obtained on day 0 of AZD1222 vaccination. Source of these receptors: an adult in good health.

This clone was observed a handful of times. V usage is TRBV7-8 and J usage is TRBJ2-7, with TRBD2 as a possible D gene (5 bases). Germline assignment: CDR1 SGHVS and CDR2 FQNEAQ. V lost 2 bases, J lost 2 bases, and 13 bases lay in between. This CDR3 comprises 15 residues. The CDR3 DNA is TGTGCCAGCAGCTTATCGTCGGTAGCGACCTACGAGCAGTACTTC. Amino acids: CASSLSSVATYEQYF.

This clone was picked up one time. V is TRBV29-1 and J is TRBJ2-3, with no clear D. The CDR3 has 11 residues. The V gene's germline CDR1 is SQVTM and CDR2 ANQGSEA. V was cut by 4 bases and J by 5 bases, with 7 bases left in between. The CDR3 region is CSVAEGDTQYF. The DNA for the CDR3 is TGCAGCGTTGCGGAAGGAGATACGCAGTATTTT.

There are a few counts of this clone. This chain links TRBV6-4 with TRBJ2-1; D not resolved. This CDR3 contains 16 residues. Trimming left V 4 bases short and J 0 bases short, with 13 bases between. Germline loops: CDR1 MRHNA, CDR2 SNTAGT. This CDR3 reads CASSGFAPSSYNEQFF. The CDR3 DNA follows: TGTGCCAGCAGTGGTTTTGCGCCAAGCTCCTACAATGAGCAGTTCTTC.

The rearrangement joins TRBV2 to TRBJ2-3; D may match TRBD1 or TRBD2 (5 bases each). Trimming removed 6 bases at V and 6 bases at J, with 19 bases between. Germline-derived CDR1 and CDR2 are SNHLY and FYNNEI. CDR3 length: 15 amino acids. CDR3 amino acids: CASSFLARGGDTQYF. The CDR3 coding sequence is TGTGCCAGCAGCTTCCTAGCTCGGGGCGGGGATACGCAGTATTTT. The full variable domain, in which reference TRBV2 and TRBJ2-3 provide the parts outside the CDR3, is EPEVTQTPSHQVTQMGQEVILRCVPISNHLYFYWYRQILGQKVEFLVSFYNNEISEKSEIFDDQFSVERPDGSNFTLKIRSTKLEDSAMYFCASSFLARGGDTQYFGPGTRLTVL.

J is TRBJ2-6 and V is TRBV5-1; perhaps D is TRBD1 or TRBD2 (5 bases each). Trimming left V 0 bases short and J 0 bases short, with 7 bases between. The CDR3 totals 16 residues. CDR1 and CDR2 (germline): SGHRS, YFSETQ. The CDR3 loop is CASSLVRGSGANVLTF. The DNA of the CDR3 is TGCGCCAGCAGCTTGGTGAGGGGCTCTGGGGCCAACGTCCTGACTTTC.

The CDR3 coding sequence is TGCAGCGTTGAGAGGACAGCGAACACTGAAGCTTTCTTT. Its translation is CSVERTANTEAFF. The chain recombines TRBV29-1 with TRBJ1-1, with D possibly matching TRBD1 (6 bases). Germline V lookup: CDR1 SQVTM, CDR2 ANQGSEA. V was pared by 3 bases and J by 1 base, with 9 bases between. This CDR3 is built from 13 residues.

J is TRBJ1-1 and V is TRBV2; D uncertain. CDR3 length equals 13 residues. V lost 6 bases to trimming and J lost 3 bases, with 11 bases between them. Germline V gene lookup returns CDR1 SNHLY and CDR2 FYNNEI. In DNA form, the CDR3 reads TGTGCCAGCAGCTGGACCATCGACACTGAAGCTTTCTTT. As protein: CASSWTIDTEAFF.

J is TRBJ2-7 and V is TRBV5-5; the D gene is possibly TRBD2 (6 bases). V lost 2 bases to trimming and J lost 12 bases, with 21 bases between them. There are 14 residues in the CDR3. The germline V gene encodes CDR1 SGHKS and CDR2 YYEKEE (reference sequence). CDR3 protein: CASSLMRDMADWYF. The CDR3 coding sequence is TGTGCCAGCAGCTTAATGCGGGATATGGCAGATTGGTACTTC.

This clone came up once. The chain uses TRBV7-9 and TRBJ2-7; 10 bases fit TRBD2. CDR3 length: 16 residues. Trimming took 1 base from V and 2 from J; bases not matched to a gene: 5. Germline-derived CDR1 and CDR2 are SEHNR and FQNEAQ (reference sequence). DNA of the CDR3: TGTGCCAGCAGCTTAGATGCTAGCGGGAGCACCTACGAGCAGTACTTC. It codes for CASSLDASGSTYEQYF.

The chain joins TRBV19 to TRBJ1-1, with a possible D match to TRBD1 (5 bases). CDR1 and CDR2 from the germline V gene are LNHDA and SQIVND (reference sequence). With 6 bases removed from V and 1 base from J, the gap between germline ends came to 12 bases. CDR3 length: 14 residues. The DNA of the CDR3 is TGTGCCAGTAGCAATTGGGGCAAGAACACTGAAGCTTTCTTT. This sequence encodes CASSNWGKNTEAFF.